This record concerns one T cell receptor (beta chain) sequence. No antigen is known for it. Using its own MiXCR run on the 5' RACE reads, TCRdb lists one record per CDR3 protein. The repertoire includes around 500,000 distinct CDR3 sequences, 14% of them detected once, and over 0.5% sits in the top ten. This specimen belongs to a study of identical twins. The study's findings and limits: The conclusions drew on cross-sectional statistical analysis instead of tracking the same donors. Within twin pairs, the out-of-frame alpha sequences they shared showed excess low generation probability.

CDR1 is LNHNV, CDR2 YYDKDF, per germline (reference sequence). With V trimmed by 5 bases and J by 4 bases, 5 bases remained unmatched. This CDR3 contains 14 residues. The sample was also reused in another study, on yellow fever vaccine responses in identical twins.

This sequence was found in a young woman in good health. The J gene is TRBJ1-5, the V gene TRBV15; 7 bases are shared with TRBD1. The sample taken for sequencing was CD4+ T cells sorted from blood. CDR3 nucleotide sequence: TGTGCCACCAGCTCGGGACAGCCAAATCAGCCCCAGCATTTT. It is translated as CATSSGQPNQPQHF.